The 24 T cell receptor beta chains in this list originate from one sample, sequenced in a study of blood T cell repertoires in COVID-19. Assay used: immunoSEQ multiplex PCR; TCRdb lists only in-frame clones, some missing. The sample lists 390,000 or so clones; around 90% were seen once. The sample was peripheral blood. Receptors originate from a man younger than 30 with active or convalescent COVID-19.

V is TRBV6-2 or TRBV6-3 and J is TRBJ1-2, with 7 bases lining up with TRBD1. Germline V CDR1 and CDR2: MNHEY, SVGEGT. Trimming removed 6 bases from V and 4 bases from J; junction bases left unmatched: 8. CDR3 size: 14 residues. CDR3 region: CASSPMGQIYGYTF. In DNA, the CDR3 is TGTGCCAGCAGCCCGATGGGACAGATCTATGGCTACACCTTC.

J is TRBJ2-3 and V is TRBV7-6, with D hard to call. V was pared by 2 bases and J by 4 bases, with 7 bases between. The CDR3 runs to 13 residues. Per the germline V gene, CDR1 is SGHVS and CDR2 is FNYEAQ. The DNA for the CDR3 is TGTGCCAGCAGCTTAAACACCGCAGATACGCAGTATTTT. This sequence encodes CASSLNTADTQYF.

The V and J genes are TRBV3-1 (or the pseudogene TRBV3-2) and TRBJ2-7, with 9 bases that match TRBD2. The CDR3 runs to 16 residues. Germline V CDR1 and CDR2: LGHDT, YNNKEL (reference sequence). V lost 1 base, J lost 0 bases, and 4 bases stayed unmatched. The CDR3 spells CASSQVAAGGSYEQYF. The CDR3 nucleotides read TGTGCCAGCAGCCAAGTTGCAGCGGGAGGCTCCTACGAGCAGTACTTC.

The chain links TRBV27 to TRBJ1-1, with D tentatively TRBD1 (6 bases). Germline CDR1 and CDR2: MNHEY and SMNVEV (reference sequence). The ends were cut back, 5 bases at V and 5 bases at J, with 15 bases in the middle. The CDR3 runs to 14 residues. CDR3 DNA: TGTGCCAGCAGTACCGCAGGGGTAGGGACTGAAGCTTTCTTT. This codes for CASSTAGVGTEAFF.

The chain carries TRBV28 and TRBJ2-7; no clear D gene. CDR1 is MDHEN, CDR2 SYDVKM, per germline. The CDR3 has 13 amino acids. The V gene lost 10 bases and the J gene lost 2 bases, with 15 bases spanning the gap. CDR3 sequence: CATLVPSTYEQYF. In DNA form, the CDR3 reads TGTGCCACCCTTGTCCCGTCTACCTACGAGCAGTACTTC.

The chain couples TRBV11-1 to TRBJ1-1; possibly TRBD1 for D (6 bases). V lost 5 bases, J lost 4 bases, and 20 bases lay in between. The CDR3 runs to 16 residues. From germline, CDR1 is SGHAT and CDR2 FQDESV (reference sequence). CDR3 loop: CASSKRAAGASTEAFF. The DNA of the CDR3 is TGTGCCAGCAGCAAACGAGCAGCGGGGGCGAGCACTGAAGCTTTCTTT.

The chain has TRBV6-5 and TRBJ1-4, with a possible D match to TRBD1 (6 bases). Looked up from germline, CDR1 is MNHEY and CDR2 is SVGAGI. This CDR3 has 14 residues. V shed 2 bases and J shed 8 bases, with 12 bases lying between them. The CDR3 nucleotides read TGTGCCAGCAGTTACGCAGGGGTCGGGGAAAAACTGTTTTTT. This gives the protein CASSYAGVGEKLFF.

CDR3 DNA sequence: TGTGCCAGCAGCTTAGGGGGGACGGGGGGAGATACGCAGTATTTT. This translates into CASSLGGTGGDTQYF. The chain is built from TRBV7-9 and TRBJ2-3; TRBD2 matches at 7 bases. There are 15 residues in the CDR3. V shed 1 base, J shed 5 bases, and the junction held 6 bases outside the gene matches. Germline V CDR1 and CDR2: SEHNR, FQNEAQ (reference sequence).

In this sample, this clone turned up once. The chain is built from TRBV29-1 and TRBJ2-7, with D possibly being TRBD1 (6 bases). CDR1 is SQVTM and CDR2 is ANQGSEA in the germline V gene. V lost 5 bases and J 2 bases, leaving 13 bases between the germline ends. The CDR3 extends over 13 amino acids. The CDR3: CSVQTGLTYEQYF. DNA for the CDR3: TGCAGCGTTCAGACAGGTCTCACCTACGAGCAGTACTTC.

The chain is built from TRBV7-9 and TRBJ2-7; TRBD1 might be the D (5 bases). V was pared by 4 bases and J by 4 bases, with 14 bases between. Germline assignment: CDR1 SEHNR and CDR2 FQNEAQ (reference sequence). The CDR3 spans 14 residues. For the CDR3, the DNA is TGTGCCAGCAGCTCGGCAGGGATTCAGTACGAGCAGTACTTC. Protein product: CASSSAGIQYEQYF.

This chain connects TRBV14 to TRBJ1-1, with D possibly TRBD1 on 5 matching bases. Looked up from germline, CDR1 is SGHDN and CDR2 is FVKESK. CDR3 length: 15 residues. Trimming took off 0 bases at V and 3 bases at J, with 11 bases between the two ends. CDR3 bases: TGTGCCAGCAGCCAAGATATTGGGGGGTACACTGAAGCTTTCTTT. Its protein product is CASSQDIGGYTEAFF.

The chain uses TRBV4-3 and TRBJ2-1; TRBD2 matches at 7 bases. Germline V lookup: CDR1 LGHNA, CDR2 YSLEER. Trimming cost V 0 bases and J 0 bases; bases outside gene matches: 5. The CDR3 sequence is 17 residues long. CDR3 DNA sequence: TGCGCCAGCAGCCAAGACCCCGGGGGGAGCTCCTACAATGAGCAGTTCTTC. Protein product: CASSQDPGGSSYNEQFF.

This clone was seen once. The V gene is TRBV6-6, the J gene TRBJ1-1, with 8 bases that match TRBD1. Germline CDR1 and CDR2: MNHNY and SVGAGI (reference sequence). There are 13 residues in the CDR3. Trimming took 5 bases from V and 1 from J; bases not matched to a gene: 0. CDR3 region: CASSGQGNTEAFF. The CDR3 DNA is TGTGCCAGCAGTGGACAGGGGAACACTGAAGCTTTCTTT.

V gene TRBV30 combines with J gene TRBJ2-3; D is possibly TRBD1 (6 bases). Trimming pared 4 bases from V and 7 bases from J, leaving 15 bases between. CDR1 and CDR2 from the germline V gene are GTSNPN and SVGIG (reference sequence). This CDR3 has 13 amino acids. The CDR3 nucleotides are TGTGCCTGGATGGGGGCCGGGATTCATACGCAGTATTTT. Protein product: CAWMGAGIHTQYF.

V gene TRBV7-2 combines with J gene TRBJ1-6; D is undetermined. Germline V gives CDR1 SGHTA, CDR2 FQGNSA. There are 15 residues in the CDR3. V was pared by 1 base and J by 10 bases, with 14 bases between. The DNA of the CDR3 is TGTGCCAGCAGCTTAGACGACGGTACGAGGTCACCCCTCCACTTT. Translating it yields CASSLDDGTRSPLHF.

The chain has TRBV24-1 and TRBJ2-5, with 7 bases lining up with TRBD2. This CDR3 has 14 residues. V was pared by 5 bases and J by 3 bases, with 5 bases of the junction left unmatched. Germline V gene data show CDR1 as KGHDR and CDR2 as SFDVKD. The CDR3 reads CATSVGTTKETQYF. In nucleotides, the CDR3 is TGTGCCACCAGTGTTGGGACTACAAAAGAGACCCAGTACTTC.

The chain has TRBV4-1 and TRBJ2-7; the match to TRBD1 covers 11 bases. The J segment lost 5 bases and the V segment lost 1 base, leaving 10 bases of the junction unmatched. Germline-derived CDR1 and CDR2 are MGHRA and YSYEKL. This CDR3 region has 17 residues. CDR3 protein: CASSQVQGDRGSDEQYF. The CDR3 DNA is TGCGCCAGCAGCCAAGTTCAAGGGGACAGGGGGAGCGACGAGCAGTACTTC.

J is TRBJ2-5 and V is TRBV30; 10 positions agree with TRBD2. From germline, CDR1 is GTSNPN and CDR2 SVGIG (reference sequence). This CDR3 comprises 15 residues. This CDR3 reads CVGRLAGASKETQYF. CDR3 coding DNA: TGTGTCGGGAGGCTAGCGGGAGCCAGCAAGGAGACCCAGTACTTC.

This chain links TRBV11-2 with TRBJ1-4; 10 bases fit TRBD1. Germline CDR1 reads SGHAT; CDR2 reads FQNNGV. V shed 2 bases, J shed 5 bases, and the junction held 2 bases outside the gene matches. The CDR3 consists of 15 residues. The DNA for the CDR3 is TGTGCCAGCAGCTTACCGGGACAGGGGAATGAAAAACTGTTTTTT. Encoded protein: CASSLPGQGNEKLFF.

This rearrangement joins TRBV6-2 or TRBV6-3 to TRBJ2-7, with D possibly TRBD2 on 7 matching bases. This CDR3 has 15 residues. The V gene lost 6 bases and the J gene lost 1 base, with 16 bases spanning the gap. Germline CDR1 reads MNHEY; CDR2 reads SVGEGT. The CDR3, as DNA: TGTGCCAGCAGCCCATGGGCGGGGGCGTCCTACGAGCAGTACTTC. It specifies CASSPWAGASYEQYF.

This clone was found many times. This chain uses TRBV7-9 with TRBJ1-1, with no clear D. From germline, CDR1 is SEHNR and CDR2 FQNEAQ (reference sequence). CDR3 length: 14 amino acids. With 5 bases removed from V and 8 bases from J, the gap between germline ends came to 18 bases. The CDR3 here is CASSEKDGRGEAFF. CDR3 nucleotide sequence: TGTGCCAGCAGCGAAAAGGACGGCCGGGGAGAAGCTTTCTTT.

The chain employs TRBV24-1 and TRBJ2-1, with TRBD2 as a possible D gene (5 bases). CDR3 size: 16 residues. The V end lost 4 bases, the J end lost 2 bases, and 14 bases lay between the germline ends. Per germline, CDR1 KGHDR and CDR2 SFDVKD. DNA of the CDR3: TGTGCCACCAGTGACCCAGGACTTCTGACCTACAATGAGCAGTTCTTC. Translation gives CATSDPGLLTYNEQFF.

The chain carries TRBV9 and TRBJ2-7; D remains ambiguous. The CDR3 loop spans 13 amino acids. Looked up from germline, CDR1 is SGDLS and CDR2 is YYNGEE. V was trimmed by 0 bases and J by 3 bases, leaving 7 bases between them. For the CDR3, the DNA is TGTGCCAGCAGCGTAGGCGGAGACTACGAGCAGTACTTC. Translation gives CASSVGGDYEQYF.

The chain uses TRBV6-4 and TRBJ2-3; TRBD1 might be the D (6 bases). Germline V CDR1 and CDR2: MRHNA, SNTAGT. Between the trimmed V and J ends, which lost 5 bases and 2 bases, there was a span of 14 bases. The CDR3 covers 15 residues. DNA for the CDR3: TGTGCCAGCAGTCTGAAGGGACACCACACAGATACGCAGTATTTT. Its protein product is CASSLKGHHTDTQYF.